Shown below are 9 T cell receptor beta chains from a single sample sequenced in a study of glioma-infiltrating T cells. Amplification of TCR alpha and beta CDR3 regions from RNA used iRepertoire nested multiplex PCR. TCRdb independently ran MiXCR on the multiplex PCR reads; one entry per CDR3 protein. The sample has 300,000 to 400,000 distinct CDR3 sequences; roughly two fifths are singletons. The sample taken for sequencing was glioma tissue, nonneoplastic brain tissue, or PBMCs (not recorded which). These receptor sequences come from a human donor with low-grade glioma or glioblastoma, undergoing nonglioma brain surgery, or in good health (not recorded which).

This clonotype has a handful of counts. V gene TRBV27 combines with J gene TRBJ2-5; the D gene is possibly TRBD2 (6 bases). CDR1 is MNHEY, CDR2 SMNVEV, per germline (reference sequence). V was pared by 9 bases and J by 5 bases, with 16 bases between. CDR3 length equals 13 residues. The CDR3 coding sequence is TGTGCCAGTAGCATGGGGGGATTCGAGACCCAGTACTTC. This gives the protein CASSMGGFETQYF.

There are a few counts of this clonotype. V usage is TRBV5-8 and J usage is TRBJ2-1; 10 bases line up with TRBD2. Per germline, CDR1 SGHTS and CDR2 YDEGEE. This CDR3 is 14 amino acids long. V lost 9 bases, J lost 0 bases, and 3 bases stayed unmatched. CDR3 in amino acids: CATLAGDSYNEQFF. CDR3 coding DNA: TGTGCCACCCTAGCGGGAGACTCCTACAATGAGCAGTTCTTC.

This clonotype was recorded many times. V usage is TRBV27 and J usage is TRBJ2-7; 7 positions agree with TRBD2. CDR1 is MNHEY and CDR2 is SMNVEV in the germline V gene (reference sequence). The junction had 11 bases not matched to a gene; V was cut back by 8 bases and J by 4 bases. The CDR3 spans 14 residues. This CDR3 is CASWREGPVYEQYF. DNA of the CDR3: TGTGCCAGCTGGAGGGAGGGTCCGGTTTACGAGCAGTACTTC.

The V and J genes are TRBV4-1 and TRBJ2-3; tentatively, D is TRBD2 (6 bases). The germline gives CDR1 MGHRA, CDR2 YSYEKL. The CDR3 sequence is 14 residues long. Between the trimmed V and J ends, which lost 1 base and 6 bases, there was a span of 11 bases. This chain's CDR3 is CASSQAQEGDTQYF. CDR3 in DNA: TGCGCCAGCAGCCAAGCCCAGGAGGGGGATACGCAGTATTTT.

This clonotype was observed a single time. This may be a read error, as it is one base from a much larger clone. The chain links TRBV6-2 or TRBV6-3 to TRBJ2-3; 8 nucleotides agree with TRBD2. This CDR3 is 14 amino acids long. In germline, CDR1 is MNHEY, CDR2 SVGEGT. CDR3 DNA: TGTGCCGGCAGACAGACTAGCGATACAGATACGCAGTATTTT. Translated: CAGRQTSDTDTQYF.

The gene calls are TRBV4-1 and TRBJ2-4; D may be TRBD2 (5 bases). The CDR3 sequence is 16 residues long. With 1 base removed from V and 7 bases from J, the gap between germline ends came to 17 bases. Per germline, CDR1 MGHRA and CDR2 YSYEKL. CDR3 region: CASSQVIIAMNNIQYF. DNA of the CDR3: TGCGCCAGCAGCCAAGTGATAATAGCGATGAACAACATTCAGTACTTC.

J is TRBJ2-7 and V is TRBV7-9, with 9 bases identical to TRBD2. The J segment lost 5 bases and the V segment lost 4 bases, leaving 6 bases of the junction unmatched. Germline CDR1 is SEHNR and CDR2 is FQNEAQ (reference sequence). The CDR3 is 14 amino acids. CDR3 sequence reads: CASSSLAGRNEQYF. For the CDR3, the DNA is TGTGCCAGCAGCTCGCTAGCGGGACGGAACGAGCAGTACTTC.

The chain combines TRBV5-1 with TRBJ1-1; TRBD1 agrees at 9 bases. Germline values: CDR1 SGHRS, CDR2 YFSETQ. CDR3 size: 15 residues. Trimming at V came to 1 base and at J to 3 bases, leaving 4 bases not matched to a gene. CDR3 in amino acids: CASSLRTGVDTEAFF. DNA for the CDR3: TGCGCCAGCAGCTTGCGGACAGGGGTGGACACTGAAGCTTTCTTT.

This clonotype was seen a handful of times. The V gene is TRBV4-3, the J gene TRBJ1-2; no firm D call. This CDR3 has 12 amino acids. The V end was cut by 1 base, the J end by 4 bases, with 4 bases between. Germline loops: CDR1 LGHNA, CDR2 YSLEER. The CDR3 reads CASSQVGYGYTF. As DNA, the CDR3 is TGCGCCAGCAGCCAAGTAGGCTATGGCTACACCTTC.